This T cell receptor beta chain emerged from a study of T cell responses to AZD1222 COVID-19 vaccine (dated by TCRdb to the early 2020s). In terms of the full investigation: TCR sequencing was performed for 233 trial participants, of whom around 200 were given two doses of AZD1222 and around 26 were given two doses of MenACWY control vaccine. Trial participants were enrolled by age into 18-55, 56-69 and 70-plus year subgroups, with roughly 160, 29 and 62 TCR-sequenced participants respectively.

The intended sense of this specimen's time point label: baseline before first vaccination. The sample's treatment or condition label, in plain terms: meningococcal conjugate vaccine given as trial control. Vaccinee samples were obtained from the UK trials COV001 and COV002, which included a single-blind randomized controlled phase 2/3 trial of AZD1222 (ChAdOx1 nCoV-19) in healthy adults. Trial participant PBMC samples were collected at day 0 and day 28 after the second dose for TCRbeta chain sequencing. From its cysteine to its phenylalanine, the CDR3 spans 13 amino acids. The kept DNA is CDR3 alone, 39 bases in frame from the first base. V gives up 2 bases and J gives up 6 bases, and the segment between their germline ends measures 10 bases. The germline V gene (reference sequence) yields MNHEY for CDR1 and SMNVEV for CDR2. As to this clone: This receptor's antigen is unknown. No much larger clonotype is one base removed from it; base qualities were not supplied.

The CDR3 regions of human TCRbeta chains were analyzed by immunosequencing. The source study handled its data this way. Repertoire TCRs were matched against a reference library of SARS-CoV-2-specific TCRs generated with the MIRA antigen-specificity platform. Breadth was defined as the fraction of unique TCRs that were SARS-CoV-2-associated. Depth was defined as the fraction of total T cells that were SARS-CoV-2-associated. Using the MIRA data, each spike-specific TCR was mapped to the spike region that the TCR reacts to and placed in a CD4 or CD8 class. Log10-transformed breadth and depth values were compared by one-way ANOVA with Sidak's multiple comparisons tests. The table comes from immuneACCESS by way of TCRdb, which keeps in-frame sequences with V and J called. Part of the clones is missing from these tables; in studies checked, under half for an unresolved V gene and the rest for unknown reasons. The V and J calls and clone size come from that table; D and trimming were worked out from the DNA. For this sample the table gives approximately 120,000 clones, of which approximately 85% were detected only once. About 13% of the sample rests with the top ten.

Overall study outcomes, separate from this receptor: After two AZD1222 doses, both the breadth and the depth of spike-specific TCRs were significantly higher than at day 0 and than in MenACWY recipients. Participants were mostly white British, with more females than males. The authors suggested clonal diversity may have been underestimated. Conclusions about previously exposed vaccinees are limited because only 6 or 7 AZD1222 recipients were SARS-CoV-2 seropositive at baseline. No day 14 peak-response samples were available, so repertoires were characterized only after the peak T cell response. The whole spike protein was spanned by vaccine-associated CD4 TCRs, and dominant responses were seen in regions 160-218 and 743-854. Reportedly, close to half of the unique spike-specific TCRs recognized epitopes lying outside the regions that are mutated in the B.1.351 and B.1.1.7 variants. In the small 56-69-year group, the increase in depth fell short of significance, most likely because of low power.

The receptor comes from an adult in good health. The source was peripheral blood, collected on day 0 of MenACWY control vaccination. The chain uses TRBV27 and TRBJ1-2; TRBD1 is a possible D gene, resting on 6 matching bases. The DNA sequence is TGTGCCAGCAGTTTACGCCAGGGGCATGGCTACACCTTC. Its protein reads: CASSLRQGHGYTF.